A single sample gave rise to the 32 T cell receptor beta chains below, sequenced in a study of graft-versus-host responses after intestinal transplantation. These receptors have no known antigen. Produced via immunoSEQ multiplex PCR; TCRdb's table is partial and in-frame only. The table has about 85,000 clones, 80% to 85% seen once. The sequences come from unstimulated CD4+ T cells sorted from spleen or lymph node cells, collected before intestinal transplant. Source of these receptors: a human donor who received an intestinal transplant.

The CDR3 sequence is CASSQVGAGGNEQFF. The DNA for the CDR3 is TGTGCCAGTAGTCAGGTGGGAGCGGGAGGTAATGAGCAGTTCTTC. The chain has TRBV19 and TRBJ2-1; 9 nucleotides agree with TRBD2. The CDR3 sequence is 15 residues long. CDR1 is LNHDA and CDR2 is SQIVND in the germline V gene (reference sequence). V lost 5 bases to trimming and J lost 7 bases; unmatched junction nucleotides: 9.

The table lists this clone with a few counts. The chain joins TRBV4-2 to TRBJ2-7, with D possibly being TRBD2 (6 bases). CDR1 is LGHNA, CDR2 YNFKEQ, per germline. Trimming removed 1 base from V and 4 bases from J, with 14 bases in between. This CDR3 is built from 15 residues. CDR3: CASSQVGASAYEQYF. As DNA, the CDR3 is TGTGCCAGCAGCCAAGTGGGAGCTAGCGCGTACGAGCAGTACTTC.

The chain recombines TRBV18 with TRBJ2-7; the match to TRBD1 covers 7 bases. The ends lost 6 bases at V and 2 bases at J; junction bases unmatched: 4. Germline CDR1 and CDR2: KGHSH and LQKENI. The CDR3 runs 13 residues. The CDR3 region is CASSRGQTYEQYF. The DNA of the CDR3 is TGTGCCAGCTCCCGGGGACAGACCTACGAGCAGTACTTC.

This clone has more than one count but fewer than ten. The rearrangement links TRBV6-6 to TRBJ2-3; 7 bases are shared with TRBD1. This CDR3 is 14 amino acids long. CDR1 MNHNY and CDR2 SVGAGI come from the germline V gene (reference sequence). Trimming at V came to 6 bases and at J to 2 bases, leaving 5 bases not matched to a gene. The DNA of the CDR3 is TGTGCCAGCAGGGCAGGGGGTATCACAGATACGCAGTATTTT. Its translation is CASRAGGITDTQYF.

The table lists this clone with a few counts. This chain connects TRBV10-3 to TRBJ1-2; TRBD1 matches 8 bases. The length of the CDR3 is 16 residues. CDR1 is ENHRY and CDR2 is SYGVKD in the germline V gene. Unmatched junction bases numbered 5, after V lost 0 bases and J lost 2 bases. CDR3 sequence reads: CAISESARGLNYGYTF. The CDR3 DNA is TGTGCCATCAGTGAGTCAGCCAGGGGGCTCAACTATGGCTACACCTTC.

The chain couples TRBV29-1 to TRBJ1-2, with a weak D call TRBD1 (6 bases). This CDR3 has 13 amino acids. Germline CDR1 reads SQVTM; CDR2 reads ANQGSEA. Trimming removed 3 bases from V and 4 bases from J, with 12 bases in between. The CDR3 loop is CSVDQQGFYGYTF. CDR3 sequence (DNA): TGCAGCGTTGATCAACAGGGCTTCTATGGCTACACCTTC.

This chain connects TRBV7-9 to TRBJ1-6; 9 bases agree with TRBD1. The CDR3 length is 14 residues. Germline CDR1 is SEHNR and CDR2 is FQNEAQ (reference sequence). The V segment lost 5 bases and the J segment 9 bases; nucleotides outside the gene matches: 5. The CDR3 region has the DNA TGTGCCAGCAGCCCCGGGACAGGGATTTCACCCCTCCACTTT. Its translation: CASSPGTGISPLHF.

This clone was seen a handful of times. The V gene is TRBV6-1, the J gene TRBJ2-1; D perhaps matches TRBD2 (6 bases). Germline CDR1 MNHNS, CDR2 SASEGT. The CDR3 consists of 14 residues. V lost 6 bases, J lost 5 bases, and 14 bases lay in between. The CDR3 region is CASRAPGGDNEQFF. CDR3 sequence (DNA): TGTGCCAGCAGGGCCCCGGGCGGGGACAATGAGCAGTTCTTC.

V and J are TRBV15 and TRBJ1-3; D is perhaps TRBD1 (6 bases). Trimming pared 1 base from V and 2 bases from J, leaving 12 bases between. The CDR3 is made up of 16 amino acids. Germline V gene lookup returns CDR1 LNHNV and CDR2 YYDKDF (reference sequence). CDR3 sequence reads: CATSRGGGGAGNTIYF. The CDR3 DNA reads TGTGCCACCAGCAGAGGAGGGGGGGGAGCTGGAAACACCATATATTTT.

The CDR3 coding sequence is TGTGCCAGCAGCTTGGCCGGGACTGAGGCCTACGAGCAGTACTTC. Protein: CASSLAGTEAYEQYF. The chain uses TRBV7-2 and TRBJ2-7; D may be TRBD2 (6 bases). The CDR3 extends over 15 amino acids. Per the germline V gene, CDR1 is SGHTA and CDR2 is FQGNSA. V lost 3 bases, J lost 2 bases, and 14 bases lay in between.

The chain links TRBV6-1 to TRBJ2-1; D possibly corresponds to TRBD2 (6 bases). This CDR3 has 15 amino acids. CDR1 is MNHNS and CDR2 is SASEGT in the germline V gene. V was cut by 1 base and J by 8 bases, with 15 bases left in between. The CDR3 loop reads CASSEGSAGRDEQFF. CDR3 DNA: TGTGCCAGCAGTGAAGGCAGCGCGGGAAGGGATGAGCAGTTCTTC.

The gene calls are TRBV29-1 and TRBJ1-3; D perhaps matches TRBD1 (5 bases). The CDR3 loop spans 14 amino acids. CDR1 SQVTM and CDR2 ANQGSEA come from the germline V gene. V was clipped by 4 bases and J by 7 bases, with 17 bases between them. The CDR3: CSVVPSQGPNTIYF. In DNA form, the CDR3 reads TGCAGCGTTGTACCCTCCCAGGGTCCGAACACCATATATTTT. The whole variable domain, filled in from reference TRBV29-1 and TRBJ1-3, reads SAVISQKPSRDICQRGTSLTIQCQVDSQVTMMFWYRQQPGQSLTLIATANQGSEATYESGFVIDKFPISRPNLTFSTLTVSNMSPEDSSIYLCSVVPSQGPNTIYFGEGSWLTVV.

This clone appeared a few times. The rearrangement links TRBV4-1 to TRBJ2-7; 9 positions match TRBD1. The CDR3 is made up of 14 amino acids. Germline CDR1 MGHRA, CDR2 YSYEKL. V was pared by 4 bases and J by 5 bases, with 6 bases of the junction left unmatched. CDR3 region: CASSPGQGRDEQYF. CDR3 nucleotide sequence: TGCGCCAGCAGCCCGGGACAGGGTCGGGACGAGCAGTACTTC.

The CDR3 sequence is CASSRGAGELFF. CDR3 DNA: TGTGCCAGCTCACGCGGGGCCGGGGAGCTGTTTTTT. V is TRBV18 and J is TRBJ2-2; a weak D match, TRBD2 (6 bases). The CDR3 consists of 12 residues. V shed 4 bases and J shed 6 bases, with 6 bases lying between them. The germline V gene encodes CDR1 KGHSH and CDR2 LQKENI.

This clone was counted between two and nine times. This chain joins TRBV6-6 and TRBJ1-3; 9 nucleotides align to TRBD1. Germline lookup yields CDR1 MNHNY and CDR2 SVGAGI (reference sequence). This CDR3 contains 14 residues. J gave up 4 bases and V 5 bases, and 3 bases lay outside the gene matches. The CDR3 region has the DNA TGTGCCAGCAGTGGGACAGGGACCGGAAACACCATATATTTT. Its protein product is CASSGTGTGNTIYF.

This rearrangement joins TRBV19 to TRBJ1-3, with D unresolved. In germline, CDR1 is LNHDA, CDR2 SQIVND (reference sequence). This CDR3 comprises 14 residues. The germline V and J ends were trimmed by 7 bases and 0 bases, with 10 bases remaining between them. DNA for the CDR3: TGTGCCAGTAACAGCCACTTCTCTGGAAACACCATATATTTT. Residues: CASNSHFSGNTIYF.

The chain joins TRBV28 to TRBJ2-2; unclear D gene. V was clipped by 2 bases and J by 0 bases, with 7 bases between them. Germline V CDR1 and CDR2: MDHEN, SYDVKM. The CDR3 totals 15 residues. In DNA form, the CDR3 reads TGTGCCAGCAGTTTACCTAATACGAACACCGGGGAGCTGTTTTTT. Its protein product is CASSLPNTNTGELFF.

In its sample, this clone was seen once. CDR3 amino acids: CAITRTENYGYTF. In nucleotides, the CDR3 is TGTGCCATCACCAGGACAGAGAACTATGGCTACACCTTC. This sequence joins TRBV10-3 and TRBJ1-2; possibly TRBD1 for D (6 bases). The CDR3 runs to 13 residues. Deletions cut 7 bases from V and 2 bases from J, with 11 bases between. In germline, CDR1 is ENHRY, CDR2 SYGVKD.

The chain links TRBV9 to TRBJ2-7; D is ambiguous. CDR3 size: 15 residues. Trimming left V 2 bases short and J 0 bases short, with 12 bases between. Germline V CDR1 and CDR2: SGDLS, YYNGEE. The CDR3 DNA follows: TGTGCCAGCAGCGTGCAGGCCGAGAGCTCCTACGAGCAGTACTTC. It specifies CASSVQAESSYEQYF.

V usage is TRBV28 and J usage is TRBJ2-7; TRBD1 is a possible D gene (6 bases). V was trimmed by 8 bases and J by 1 base, leaving 12 bases between them. CDR3 size: 13 residues. Germline CDR1 MDHEN, CDR2 SYDVKM. The CDR3 DNA is TGTGCCAGCCAGGGACACAAATCCTACGAGCAGTACTTC. Protein: CASQGHKSYEQYF.

The chain joins TRBV6-1 to TRBJ2-3; 9 bases align to TRBD2. V lost 3 bases to trimming and J lost 3 bases; unmatched junction nucleotides: 7. The CDR3 is made up of 16 amino acids. Per the germline V gene, CDR1 is MNHNS and CDR2 is SASEGT. The CDR3 DNA follows: TGTGCCAGCAGTGAGACGGCGGGAGGGCCAACAGATACGCAGTATTTT. It translates to CASSETAGGPTDTQYF.

This clone was observed a handful of times. This chain links TRBV7-3 with TRBJ2-7; TRBD2 aligns across 7 bases. This CDR3 has 14 residues. Trimming at V came to 5 bases and at J to 2 bases, leaving 6 bases not matched to a gene. Germline assignment: CDR1 SGHTA and CDR2 FQGTGA. The CDR3 sequence: CASSLTSAAYEQYF. The CDR3 DNA is TGTGCCAGCAGCCTTACTAGCGCTGCCTACGAGCAGTACTTC. The full variable domain, in which reference TRBV7-3 and TRBJ2-7 provide the parts outside the CDR3, is GAGVSQTPSNKVTEKGKYVELRCDPISGHTALYWYRQSLGQGPEFLIYFQGTGAADDSGLPNDRFFAVRPEGSVSTLKIQRTERGDSAVYLCASSLTSAAYEQYFGPGTRLTVT.

The rearrangement links TRBV27 to TRBJ1-2; the D gene is possibly TRBD1 (5 bases). In germline, CDR1 is MNHEY, CDR2 SMNVEV (reference sequence). The CDR3 is made up of 13 amino acids. V lost 4 bases to trimming and J lost 6 bases, with 12 bases between them. The DNA of the CDR3 is TGTGCCAGCAGTTCTCGACAGAGCAATGGCTACACCTTC. Translated: CASSSRQSNGYTF.

The V gene is TRBV6-1, the J gene TRBJ2-3, with D maybe TRBD1 (6 bases). V gave up 4 bases and J gave up 2 bases, with 7 bases separating them. Germline assignment: CDR1 MNHNS and CDR2 SASEGT. There are 13 residues in the CDR3. This CDR3 is CASSVGATDTQYF. The CDR3 coding sequence is TGTGCCAGCAGTGTGGGGGCCACAGATACGCAGTATTTT.

The V and J genes are TRBV30 and TRBJ2-2; 12 nucleotides agree with TRBD2. Germline trimming cut 3 bases from V and 1 base from J; bases unmatched to any gene: 0. The CDR3 contains 15 residues. Germline V gene lookup returns CDR1 GTSNPN and CDR2 SVGIG (reference sequence). The CDR3 loop is CAWRLAGGNTGELFF. In DNA form, the CDR3 reads TGTGCCTGGAGACTAGCGGGGGGGAACACCGGGGAGCTGTTTTTT.

The chain uses TRBV19 and TRBJ2-2, with D possibly TRBD1 on 6 matching bases. Trimming cost V 6 bases and J 6 bases, with 11 bases left between them. The CDR3 contains 13 residues. Germline V gives CDR1 LNHDA, CDR2 SQIVND (reference sequence). This CDR3 is CASRTQGPGELFF. In nucleotides, the CDR3 is TGTGCCAGTAGGACACAGGGCCCCGGGGAGCTGTTTTTT.

V gene TRBV5-4 combines with J gene TRBJ1-4, with D maybe TRBD1 (6 bases). Per germline, CDR1 SGHNT and CDR2 YYREEE (reference sequence). V was cut by 0 bases and J by 7 bases, with 13 bases left in between. The CDR3 extends over 15 amino acids. CDR3: CASSLGNRDGEKLFF. The CDR3, as DNA: TGTGCCAGCAGCTTGGGAAACAGGGATGGTGAAAAACTGTTTTTT.

This sequence joins TRBV29-1 and TRBJ2-2; 13 bases fit TRBD2. The length of the CDR3 is 15 residues. J lost 5 bases, V lost 7 bases, and 7 bases had no gene match. Germline CDR1 reads SQVTM; CDR2 reads ANQGSEA. Written as DNA, the CDR3 is TGCAGCGCCTCGCCGACTAGCGGGAGGACCGGGGAGCTGTTTTTT. Amino acid sequence: CSASPTSGRTGELFF.

The chain employs TRBV5-8 and TRBJ2-5; D gene unclear. Germline CDR1 is SGHTS and CDR2 is YDEGEE. The V end was cut by 2 bases, the J end by 4 bases, with 9 bases between. The CDR3 runs 13 residues. The CDR3 protein is CASSFLGSETQYF. In DNA form, the CDR3 reads TGTGCCAGCAGCTTTCTAGGTTCAGAGACCCAGTACTTC. Together with reference TRBV5-8 and TRBJ2-5, the CDR3 gives the full variable domain: EAGVTQSPTHLIKTRGQQATLRCSPISGHTSVYWYQQALGLGLQFLLWYDEGEERNRGNFPPRFSGRQFPNYSSELNVNALELEDSALYLCASSFLGSETQYFGPGTRLLVL.

Here the CDR3 DNA reads TGTGCCAGCAGCGATCGACCGGGACAGGGGACTGATGAGCAGTTCTTC. Protein product: CASSDRPGQGTDEQFF. V and J are TRBV9 and TRBJ2-1, with 10 nucleotides matching TRBD1. CDR3 length: 16 amino acids. The V gene end was trimmed by 3 bases and the J gene end by 8 bases; junction bases not matched to a gene: 11. The germline gives CDR1 SGDLS, CDR2 YYNGEE.

The chain uses TRBV5-4 and TRBJ2-2, with TRBD2 identical over 13 bases. Germline values: CDR1 SGHNT, CDR2 YYREEE (reference sequence). V was pared by 3 bases and J by 6 bases, with 11 bases of the junction left unmatched. The CDR3 sequence is 18 residues long. The CDR3 loop reads CASSSHSGLAGRAGELFF. CDR3 nucleotides: TGTGCCAGCAGCTCACACTCGGGACTAGCGGGACGCGCCGGGGAGCTGTTTTTT.

This clone was seen once. V is TRBV5-1 and J is TRBJ2-3; possible D gene TRBD2, 5 bases. This CDR3 region has 14 residues. Per the germline V gene, CDR1 is SGHRS and CDR2 is YFSETQ. With 4 bases removed from V and 1 base from J, the gap between germline ends came to 10 bases. In nucleotides, the CDR3 is TGCGCCAGCAGCCGAGGGTCAGGCACAGATACGCAGTATTTT. It encodes CASSRGSGTDTQYF.